This T cell receptor beta chain was captured by sequencing in a study of blood T cell repertoires in COVID-19. The wider study: There were acute and convalescent COVID-19 samples, and they came from the United States, Italy and Spain. T cells, B-cell-depleted T cells, or PBMCs provided the cDNA or gDNA that served as material.

This clone was observed a single time. The CDR3 runs 15 residues. Authors' data handling: Using reference gene primer amplification, nucleated cell counts were estimated. The repertoire was sequenced with immunoSEQ multiplex PCR; TCRdb's copy has only in-frame clones and lacks some. D and trimming were read from the DNA, whereas the V and J calls and clone size are those reported in that table. The sample holds roughly 250,000 clones, about nine tenths seen once. Patients of the Seattle cohort, enrolled during active infection, were followed longitudinally. The sequenced sample was peripheral blood. The receptor's source is a woman younger than 45 with COVID-19, enrolled during active disease. The chain has TRBV21-1 and TRBJ2-5; no DNA check was done on the table's D call, TRBD1. TRBV21-1 counts as a pseudogene. The CDR3, as DNA: TGTGCCAGCAGCAAAGGGCCTAGGGGGCAAGAGACCCAGTACTTC. This gives the protein CASSKGPRGQETQYF.